The present T cell receptor beta chain was sequenced within a study of blood T cell repertoires in COVID-19. Some clones are missing from TCRdb's copy, which holds only in-frame ones; the method was immunoSEQ multiplex PCR. The sample includes about 210,000 clones, about 83% of them seen just once. The TCR sequence derives from a man in his sixties who had recovered from COVID-19. Sequenced sample: peripheral blood.

The chain's CDR3 is CATDDRANTEAFF. CDR3 sequence (DNA): TGTGCCACCGATGACAGGGCGAACACTGAAGCTTTCTTT. This rearrangement joins TRBV6-5 to TRBJ1-1; 7 nucleotides match TRBD1. With V trimmed by 10 bases and J by 1 base, 6 bases remained unmatched. This CDR3 is built from 13 residues. Germline V gene data show CDR1 as MNHEY and CDR2 as SVGAGI.